A single sample gave rise to the 25 T cell receptor beta chains below, sequenced in a study of cytomegalovirus exposure and HLA in healthy donors. Researchers ran the PCR with 60 Vbeta and 13 Jbeta primers. TCRdb's copy holds only in-frame clones and misses some; the assay was immunoSEQ multiplex PCR. The sample holds approximately 140,000 clones, roughly 73% seen once. Sequencing was done on a sample of PBMCs. Receptors originate from a woman between 18 and 29 years old in good health and CMV-seronegative.

Turning to this clone: The junction does not match germline at one end; this may be a read error. The chain joins TRBV27 to TRBJ1-5; weak D call: TRBD1 (5 bases). From germline, CDR1 is MNHEY and CDR2 SMNVEV (reference sequence). The CDR3 spans 14 residues. CDR3 loop: CASRVIGALGPQHF. The CDR3 nucleotides read TGTGCCAGCAGGGTGATTGGGGCGCTGGGTCCCCAACATTTT.

The chain uses TRBV11-2 and TRBJ2-7; 8 nucleotides match TRBD2. This CDR3 has 18 residues. V gave up 1 base and J gave up 2 bases; unmatched junction bases: 13. Germline CDR1 and CDR2: SGHAT and FQNNGV. CDR3 region: CASSLAGGSGRRAYEQYF. The CDR3 DNA follows: TGTGCCAGCAGCTTAGCGGGGGGGAGTGGGCGAAGGGCCTACGAGCAGTACTTC. Full variable domain (rest looked up from reference TRBV11-2 and TRBJ2-7): EAGVAQSPRYKIIEKRQSVAFWCNPISGHATLYWYQQILGQGPKLLIQFQNNGVVDDSQLPKDRFSAERLKGVDSTLKIQPAKLEDSAVYLCASSLAGGSGRRAYEQYFGPGTRLTVT.

The chain combines TRBV9 with TRBJ2-2, with 7 positions matching TRBD1. V shed 4 bases and J 0 bases; nucleotides not matched to a gene: 6. CDR3 length equals 16 residues. Germline CDR1 SGDLS, CDR2 YYNGEE. This CDR3 is CASSPAGTANTGELFF. Written as DNA, the CDR3 is TGTGCCAGCAGCCCAGCCGGGACAGCGAACACCGGGGAGCTGTTTTTT.

In DNA form, the CDR3 reads TGTGCCAGCAGTTATGGAGGGACCTCTTACGAGCAGTACGTC. It translates to CASSYGGTSYEQYV. The chain links TRBV6-6 to TRBJ2-7; maybe TRBD2 (6 bases). The germline V gene has CDR1 MNHNY and CDR2 SVGAGI (reference sequence). Trimming pared 3 bases from V and 4 bases from J, leaving 13 bases between. CDR3 length: 14 residues.

V is TRBV27 and J is TRBJ2-1; a weak D match, TRBD2 (6 bases). CDR3 length: 19 amino acids. V lost 2 bases and J 0 bases, leaving 20 bases between the germline ends. Per the germline V gene, CDR1 is MNHEY and CDR2 is SMNVEV (reference sequence). The DNA of the CDR3 is TGTGCCAGCAGTTTACGTACCCCTCTAGTAGCGGACTCCTACAATGAGCAGTTCTTC. Amino acids: CASSLRTPLVADSYNEQFF.

This sequence joins TRBV6-5 and TRBJ1-1, with 7 bases matching TRBD1. The CDR3 runs 14 residues. Germline V gene sequence: CDR1 MNHEY, CDR2 SVGAGI. V lost 0 bases to trimming and J lost 6 bases; unmatched junction nucleotides: 4. The CDR3 coding sequence is TGTGCCAGCAGTTACTCCAGGGGGGTGGCTGAAGCTTTCTTT. Translated: CASSYSRGVAEAFF.

The rearrangement links TRBV4-3 to TRBJ2-1, with 12 positions matching TRBD2. Looked up from germline, CDR1 is LGHNA and CDR2 is YSLEER. V was pared by 0 bases and J by 8 bases, with 8 bases of the junction left unmatched. This CDR3 region has 17 residues. Written as DNA, the CDR3 is TGCGCCAGCAGCCAAGATCTTTCTAGCGGGGGGGCACATGAGCAGTTCTTC. This codes for CASSQDLSSGGAHEQFF.

The chain carries TRBV11-3 and TRBJ2-6; D perhaps matches TRBD1 (5 bases). The CDR3 loop spans 17 amino acids. From germline, CDR1 is SGHNT and CDR2 YENEEA. The V end was cut by 5 bases, the J end by 0 bases, with 14 bases between. This CDR3 is CASSGAREDSGANVLTF. The CDR3 bases are TGTGCCAGCAGCGGGGCCAGAGAAGACTCTGGGGCCAACGTCCTGACTTTC.

The chain recombines TRBV7-2 with TRBJ1-2; 11 bases are a match to TRBD1. Germline-derived CDR1 and CDR2 are SGHTA and FQGNSA. CDR3 length: 14 residues. J lost 7 bases, V lost 4 bases, and 5 bases had no gene match. CDR3 residues: CASSSGQGAVGYTF. In nucleotides, the CDR3 is TGTGCCAGCAGCTCTGGACAGGGGGCGGTTGGCTACACCTTC.

This clone was picked up a small number of times. The chain links TRBV2 to TRBJ2-2, with no clear D. The germline V gene encodes CDR1 SNHLY and CDR2 FYNNEI. V gave up 6 bases and J gave up 1 base, with 9 bases separating them. This CDR3 has 14 amino acids. Here the CDR3 DNA reads TGTGCCAGCAGGGGCAGAGTGAACACCGGGGAGCTGTTTTTT. It codes for CASRGRVNTGELFF.

This chain uses TRBV5-4 with TRBJ1-2, with TRBD1 identical over 8 bases. CDR3 length: 14 amino acids. V lost 2 bases, J lost 4 bases, and 4 bases stayed unmatched. Per the germline V gene, CDR1 is SGHNT and CDR2 is YYREEE (reference sequence). The CDR3 DNA sequence: TGTGCCAGCAGCTTACGGACAGGGACCTATGGCTACACCTTC. Amino acid sequence: CASSLRTGTYGYTF.

This clone has more than one count but fewer than ten. CDR3 DNA: TGTGCCAGCAGTTTAACCCCAGACAGGGGCTTTGAGGACGAGCAGTACTTC. It codes for CASSLTPDRGFEDEQYF. V gene TRBV27 combines with J gene TRBJ2-7; 8 bases match TRBD1. Germline V gene sequence: CDR1 MNHEY, CDR2 SMNVEV (reference sequence). V shed 2 bases and J 5 bases; nucleotides not matched to a gene: 14. CDR3 length: 17 residues.

V usage is TRBV7-9 and J usage is TRBJ1-3; TRBD1 agrees at 7 bases. V gave up 0 bases and J gave up 8 bases; unmatched junction bases: 7. The CDR3 covers 15 residues. CDR1 SEHNR and CDR2 FQNEAQ come from the germline V gene (reference sequence). CDR3 DNA: TGTGCCAGCAGCTTAGCGTTAGGGGGCGCGGACACCATATATTTT. It encodes CASSLALGGADTIYF.

With regard to this clone: This same CDR3 is encoded by further DNA sequences in the sample. The chain combines TRBV18 with TRBJ2-7, with 7 bases matching TRBD1. The CDR3 totals 14 residues. The V segment lost 2 bases and the J segment 0 bases; nucleotides outside the gene matches: 1. CDR1 and CDR2 from the germline V gene are KGHSH and LQKENI. The CDR3 DNA follows: TGTGCCAGCTCACCAGGGACAGACTCCTACGAGCAGTACTTC. Protein sequence: CASSPGTDSYEQYF.

The V and J genes are TRBV29-1 and TRBJ1-4, with 9 positions matching TRBD1. This CDR3 region has 13 residues. J gave up 4 bases and V 7 bases, and 4 bases lay outside the gene matches. CDR1 is SQVTM, CDR2 ANQGSEA, per germline. The CDR3 sequence: CSARDRVNEKLFF. The CDR3 coding sequence is TGCAGCGCCCGGGACAGGGTTAATGAAAAACTGTTTTTT. The full variable domain, with the rest looked up from reference TRBV29-1 and TRBJ1-4, is SAVISQKPSRDICQRGTSLTIQCQVDSQVTMMFWYRQQPGQSLTLIATANQGSEATYESGFVIDKFPISRPNLTFSTLTVSNMSPEDSSIYLCSARDRVNEKLFFGSGTQLSVL.

V gene TRBV19 combines with J gene TRBJ2-2, with TRBD1 matching 11 bases. Germline V gene data show CDR1 as LNHDA and CDR2 as SQIVND (reference sequence). The length of the CDR3 is 15 residues. After removal of 6 bases from V and 7 bases from J, the junction contained 7 bases not matched to a gene. CDR3 coding DNA: TGTGCCAGTAGGCTGGGACAGGGGGTCGGCGGGGAGCTGTTTTTT. It encodes CASRLGQGVGGELFF.

As DNA, the CDR3 is TGTGCCAGTAGTCAGGCAGGTTATAGCAATCAGCCCCAGCATTTT. Translating gives CASSQAGYSNQPQHF. This rearrangement joins TRBV19 to TRBJ1-5; D call uncertain. Germline CDR1 and CDR2: LNHDA and SQIVND (reference sequence). V shed 5 bases and J shed 0 bases, with 11 bases lying between them. The CDR3 is made up of 15 amino acids.

The V and J genes are TRBV7-3 and TRBJ2-5; the D is unclear. The CDR3 consists of 13 residues. Germline lookup yields CDR1 SGHTA and CDR2 FQGTGA. V shed 3 bases and J shed 2 bases, with 7 bases lying between them. In DNA form, the CDR3 reads TGTGCCAGCAGCTTTACCAGTCAAGAGACCCAGTACTTC. Protein sequence: CASSFTSQETQYF.

The V and J genes are TRBV6-5 and TRBJ1-4, with a tentative D call TRBD1 (5 bases). The CDR3 extends over 15 amino acids. Trimming pared 5 bases from V and 8 bases from J, leaving 18 bases between. Germline CDR1 reads MNHEY; CDR2 reads SVGAGI. The CDR3 region is CASSPRQLPGEKLFF. CDR3 in DNA: TGTGCCAGCAGTCCCCGACAGCTACCAGGAGAAAAACTGTTTTTT.

The rearrangement uses TRBV5-1 and TRBJ2-5; perhaps TRBD2 as D (7 bases). This CDR3 spans 17 amino acids. Trimming pared 4 bases from V and 2 bases from J, leaving 21 bases between. Germline CDR1 reads SGHRS; CDR2 reads YFSETQ. Here the CDR3 reads CASSVTFWGGRQETQYF. The CDR3, as DNA: TGCGCCAGCAGCGTAACGTTCTGGGGGGGGCGACAAGAGACCCAGTACTTC.

This clone was seen a single time. CDR3 in amino acids: CASSKTGGTSDTQYF. The CDR3, as DNA: TGTGCCAGCAGCAAAACAGGGGGCACATCGGATACGCAGTATTTT. The V and J genes are TRBV27 and TRBJ2-3, with 9 bases identical to TRBD1. Germline V gives CDR1 MNHEY, CDR2 SMNVEV (reference sequence). With 6 bases clipped from V and 6 bases from J, the junction kept 10 bases outside the gene matches. The CDR3 runs to 15 residues.

The chain has TRBV11-3 and TRBJ1-3; 8 positions match TRBD1. The V gene end was trimmed by 2 bases and the J gene end by 4 bases; junction bases not matched to a gene: 7. Germline values: CDR1 SGHNT, CDR2 YENEEA. This CDR3 region has 16 residues. CDR3 sequence reads: CASSLTFRTGGNTIYF. The CDR3 DNA sequence: TGTGCCAGCAGCTTAACCTTCAGGACAGGGGGAAACACCATATATTTT. The full variable domain, completed using reference TRBV11-3 and TRBJ1-3, is EAGVVQSPRYKIIEKKQPVAFWCNPISGHNTLYWYLQNLGQGPELLIRYENEEAVDDSQLPKDRFSAERLKGVDSTLKIQPAELGDSAVYLCASSLTFRTGGNTIYFGEGSWLTVV.

The sample holds one count of this clone. The gene calls are TRBV2 and TRBJ2-1, with D tentatively TRBD2 (5 bases). This CDR3 has 15 residues. The V and J ends lost 5 bases and 2 bases respectively, with 13 bases between them. Germline V CDR1 and CDR2: SNHLY, FYNNEI. The CDR3 spells CASSTTDSPYNEQFF. Here the CDR3 DNA reads TGTGCCAGCAGTACCACGGACTCACCCTACAATGAGCAGTTCTTC.

The chain carries TRBV28 and TRBJ2-3; no reliable D call. V lost 3 bases and J lost 2, with 6 bases in between. Germline loops: CDR1 MDHEN, CDR2 SYDVKM. The CDR3 has 13 residues. CDR3 nucleotides: TGTGCCAGCAGTTTGACACCCACAGATACGCAGTATTTT. Its protein is CASSLTPTDTQYF.

The chain uses TRBV2 and TRBJ1-5; TRBD1 matches at 8 bases. Trimming took 4 bases from V and 4 from J; bases not matched to a gene: 6. The V gene's germline CDR1 is SNHLY and CDR2 FYNNEI. The CDR3 length is 15 residues. The CDR3 sequence is CASSGGQERNQPQHF. The CDR3 bases are TGTGCCAGCAGTGGGGGACAGGAGAGGAATCAGCCCCAGCATTTT.